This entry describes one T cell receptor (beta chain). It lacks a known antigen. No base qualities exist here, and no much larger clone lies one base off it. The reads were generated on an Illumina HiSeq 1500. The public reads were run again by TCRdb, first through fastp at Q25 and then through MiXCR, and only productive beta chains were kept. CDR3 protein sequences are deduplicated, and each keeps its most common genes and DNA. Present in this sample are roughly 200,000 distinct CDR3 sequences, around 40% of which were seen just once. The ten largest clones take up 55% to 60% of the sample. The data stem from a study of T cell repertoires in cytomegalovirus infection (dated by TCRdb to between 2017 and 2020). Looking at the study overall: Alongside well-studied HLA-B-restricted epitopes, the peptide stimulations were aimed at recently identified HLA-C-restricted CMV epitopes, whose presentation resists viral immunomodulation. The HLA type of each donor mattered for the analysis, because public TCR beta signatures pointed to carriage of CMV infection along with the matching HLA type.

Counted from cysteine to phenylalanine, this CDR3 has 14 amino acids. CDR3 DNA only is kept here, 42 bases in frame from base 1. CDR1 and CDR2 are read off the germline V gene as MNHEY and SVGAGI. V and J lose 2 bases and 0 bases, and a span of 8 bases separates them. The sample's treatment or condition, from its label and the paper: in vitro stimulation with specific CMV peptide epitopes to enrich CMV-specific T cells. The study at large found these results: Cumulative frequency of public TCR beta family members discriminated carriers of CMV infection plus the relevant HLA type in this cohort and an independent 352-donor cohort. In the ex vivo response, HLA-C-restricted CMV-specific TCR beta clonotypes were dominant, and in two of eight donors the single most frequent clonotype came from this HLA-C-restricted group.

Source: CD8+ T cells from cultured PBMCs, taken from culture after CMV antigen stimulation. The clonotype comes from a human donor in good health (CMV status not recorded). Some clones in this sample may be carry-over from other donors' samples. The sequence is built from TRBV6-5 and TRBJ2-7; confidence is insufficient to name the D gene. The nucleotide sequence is TGTGCCAGCAGTTACGGCGGCAACTCCTACGAGCAGTACTTC. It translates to CASSYGGNSYEQYF.